This T cell receptor beta chain was documented in a study of regulatory T cells in long-lasting Graves disease. Time point indicated: persistent/refractory GD, antithyroid drugs over 5 years with positive TRAb. With RNA extracted from PBMCs as input, the TCR library was made. The CDR3 totals 14 residues. CDR1 SGHTA and CDR2 FQGTGA come from the germline V gene. Notes on the study in general: Persistent disease samples used TRBV28, TRBJ1-2 and TRBJ2-5 preferentially.

On this clonotype: Its cognate antigen is unknown.

Through Arm-PCR of CDR3 regions and iRepertoire HTBI primers, TCR beta libraries were built. Each CDR3 protein is one row after TCRdb ran MiXCR on the multiplex PCR reads. The sample consists of roughly 360,000 distinct CDR3 sequences, about 23% of them appearing once. The source is a woman between 40 and 55 years old with Graves disease. The V gene is TRBV7-3, the J gene TRBJ2-5; D possibly corresponds to TRBD2 (5 bases). Matching the DNA end better, TRBJ2-3 makes the J call doubtful. Sequences were derived from peripheral blood mononuclear cells (PBMCs), sampled when the disease was refractory, from a patient treated with antithyroid drugs. This CDR3 reads CASSLDSAKDTQYF. DNA for the CDR3: TGTGCCAGCAGCTTAGATAGCGCCAAAGATACGCAGTATTTT.